The present T cell receptor (beta chain) was sequenced within a study of blood T cell repertoires in COVID-19 (dated by TCRdb to the early 2020s). About the investigation overall: Collaborator samples came from the United States, Italy and Spain and covered acute and convalescent phases of COVID-19. Where available, HLA class I and class II types were obtained from metadata supplied by the sample provider rather than from assay-based typing. Samples came from the ongoing ImmuneRACE study (first 160 participants) plus 1,254 subjects from 6 global collaborators. Subjects who had been exposed to COVID-19, were actively infected with it, or had recovered from it provided the deeply sampled blood TCRbeta repertoires that made up the dataset. The repertoires were released in a freely available public database intended as a resource for research on the immune response to SARS-CoV-2. A de-identified subject ID, COVID-19 status, age in years and sex were almost always included in the sample metadata. The prospective study material was composed of cDNA or gDNA derived from T cells, B-cell-depleted T cells, or PBMCs.

The full study reports these points: The quantity of clinical and demographic metadata differed by source and by participant and was supplied without curation.

TCRbeta CDR3 regions were amplified from genomic DNA by means of the immunoSEQ Assay, a bias-controlled multiplex PCR. Per the original workflow: Within the assay, amplification of reference gene primers was used to estimate how many nucleated cells each sample contained. To quantify the absolute abundance of each unique TCRbeta CDR3 rearrangement, sequence reads were collapsed and filtered. For each sample, productive Simpson clonality was calculated as the square root of Simpson's diversity index over productive rearrangements. TCRdb obtained this table from immuneACCESS and retained in-frame rearrangements with V and J assigned. These tables miss some clones; where compared with another copy, unresolved V genes account for less than half of the shortfall, and the remainder is unexplained. The V and J calls and clone size were taken over from that table, and D and trimming were inferred from the DNA. The sample includes about 73,000 clones, with around four fifths observed a single time. The ten largest clones take up about 1.9% of the sample.

A distance of 12 bases separates the germline ends of V and J, which lose 1 base and 3 bases respectively. For CDR1 and CDR2, the germline V gene lists SGHVS and FQNEAQ. From its cysteine to its phenylalanine, the CDR3 spans 15 amino acids. Solely the CDR3 DNA is kept, with 45 bases framed from the first base. Note on this clone: Its antigen specificity is not known. The sample holds no much larger clone one base away, and base qualities are not on file.

The collaborating institutions used their own protocols to collect whole blood in K2EDTA tubes. For TCRbeta analysis, collaborators shipped samples in one of three forms: frozen whole blood, isolated PBMCs, or DNA extracted from either of those sample types. The receptor was derived from a woman in her sixties with acute or convalescent COVID-19. The V gene is TRBV7-8 and the J gene is TRBJ1-2, and TRBD1 may be the D gene, going by 6 matching bases. Sequencing was done on a sample of peripheral blood. CDR3 protein: CASSLDPSGDYGYTF. The nucleotides read TGTGCCAGCAGCTTAGATCCCTCAGGGGACTATGGCTACACCTTC.